This T cell receptor (beta chain) was obtained from a study of T-cell memory formation after mild COVID-19. Regarding the study as a whole: CD4+ clones that contracted lay mainly in CM and EM; CD8+ ones lay in EMRA. While clones contracting from day 15 to 85 were balanced between CD4 and CD8, later expanders leaned CD4+.

Germline V CDR1 and CDR2: DFQATT, SNEGSKA (reference sequence). V lost 4 bases and J 0 bases, leaving 7 bases between the germline ends. This CDR3 region has 14 residues. Concerning this clonotype: No antigen is known for it.

Amplification by 5'RACE using constant-segment primers produced TCR alpha and TCR beta cDNA libraries that carried sample barcodes and UMIs. MiXCR was run by TCRdb on the 5' RACE reads, yielding one entry per CDR3 protein. Of more than 250,000 distinct CDR3 sequences detected, roughly 15% appear once; the ten largest clones hold roughly 25%. The sequence was obtained from a man younger than 30 who had mild COVID-19 (a few samples of this study predate the infection). Cell type and time point are not known. J is TRBJ2-6 and V is TRBV20-1, with D perhaps TRBD1 (6 bases). Material for sequencing was PBMCs or a T cell subset sorted from them (not recorded which). The CDR3 DNA sequence: TGCAGTGCTAACAGGGTCTCTGGGGCCAACGTCCTGACTTTC. Translation gives CSANRVSGANVLTF.